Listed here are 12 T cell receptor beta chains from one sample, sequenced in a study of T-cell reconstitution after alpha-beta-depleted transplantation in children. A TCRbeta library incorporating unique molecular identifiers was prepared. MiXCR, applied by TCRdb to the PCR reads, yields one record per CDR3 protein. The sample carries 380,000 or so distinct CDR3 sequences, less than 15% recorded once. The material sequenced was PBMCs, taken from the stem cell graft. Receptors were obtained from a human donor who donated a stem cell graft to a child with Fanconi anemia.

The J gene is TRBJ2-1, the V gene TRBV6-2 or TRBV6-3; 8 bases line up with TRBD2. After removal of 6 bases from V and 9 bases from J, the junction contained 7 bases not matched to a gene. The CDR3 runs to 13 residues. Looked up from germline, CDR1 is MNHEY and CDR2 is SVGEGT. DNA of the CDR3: TGTGCCAGCAGCGCTACACGGGAGGGTGAGCAGTTCTTC. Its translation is CASSATREGEQFF.

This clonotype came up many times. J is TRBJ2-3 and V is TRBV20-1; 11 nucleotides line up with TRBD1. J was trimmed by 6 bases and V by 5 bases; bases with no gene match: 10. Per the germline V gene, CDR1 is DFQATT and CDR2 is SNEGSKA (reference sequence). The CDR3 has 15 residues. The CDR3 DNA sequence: TGCAGTGCTTCCGGGACAGGGGGTCTGGGGGATACGCAGTATTTT. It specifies CSASGTGGLGDTQYF.

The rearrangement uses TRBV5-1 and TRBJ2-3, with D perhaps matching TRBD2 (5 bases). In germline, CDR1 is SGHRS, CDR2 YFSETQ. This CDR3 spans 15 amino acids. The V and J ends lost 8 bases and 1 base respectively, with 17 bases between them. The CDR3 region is CASILRLPRTDTQYF. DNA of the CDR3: TGCGCCAGTATACTGAGACTACCACGCACAGATACGCAGTATTTT.

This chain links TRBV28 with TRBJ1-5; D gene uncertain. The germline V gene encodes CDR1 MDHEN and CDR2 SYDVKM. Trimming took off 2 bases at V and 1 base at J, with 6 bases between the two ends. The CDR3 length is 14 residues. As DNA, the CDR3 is TGTGCCAGCAGTTTAGAGTACAGCAATCAGCCCCAGCATTTT. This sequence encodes CASSLEYSNQPQHF.

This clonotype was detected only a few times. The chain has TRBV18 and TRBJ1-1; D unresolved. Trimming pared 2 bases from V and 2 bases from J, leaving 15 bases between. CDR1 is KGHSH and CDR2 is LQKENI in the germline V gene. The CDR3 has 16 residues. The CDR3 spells CASSPRGSTLNTEAFF. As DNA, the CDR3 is TGTGCCAGCTCACCAAGAGGCTCGACACTTAACACTGAAGCTTTCTTT.

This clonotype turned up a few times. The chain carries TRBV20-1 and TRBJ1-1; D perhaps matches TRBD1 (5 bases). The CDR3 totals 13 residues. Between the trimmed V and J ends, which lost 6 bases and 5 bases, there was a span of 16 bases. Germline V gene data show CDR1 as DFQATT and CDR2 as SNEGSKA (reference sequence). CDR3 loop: CSAKGRARTEAFF. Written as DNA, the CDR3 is TGCAGTGCCAAAGGCAGGGCGAGGACTGAAGCTTTCTTT.

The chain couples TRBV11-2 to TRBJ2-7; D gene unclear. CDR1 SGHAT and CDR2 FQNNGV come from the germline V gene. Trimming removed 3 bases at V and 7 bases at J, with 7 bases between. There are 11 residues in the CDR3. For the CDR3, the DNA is TGTGCCAGCAGCTTGAACTCTGAGCAGTACTTC. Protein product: CASSLNSEQYF.

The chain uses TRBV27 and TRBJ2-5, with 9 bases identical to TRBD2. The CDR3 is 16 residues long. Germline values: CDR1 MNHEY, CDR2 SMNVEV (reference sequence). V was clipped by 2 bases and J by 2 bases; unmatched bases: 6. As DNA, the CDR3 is TGTGCCAGCAGTTTAAGCGGGGGGCTAGTTCAAGAGACCCAGTACTTC. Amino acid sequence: CASSLSGGLVQETQYF.

This CDR3 is CASSLTLNNEQFF. DNA of the CDR3: TGCGCCAGCAGCTTGACCCTTAACAATGAGCAGTTCTTC. V gene TRBV5-1 combines with J gene TRBJ2-1; D remains ambiguous. Germline lookup yields CDR1 SGHRS and CDR2 YFSETQ. CDR3 length: 13 residues. Trimming left V 1 base short and J 5 bases short, with 7 bases between.

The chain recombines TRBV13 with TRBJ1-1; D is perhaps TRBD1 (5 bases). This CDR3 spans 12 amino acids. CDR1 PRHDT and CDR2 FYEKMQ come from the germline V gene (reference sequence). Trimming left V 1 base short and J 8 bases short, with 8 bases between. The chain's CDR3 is CASSLESGEAFF. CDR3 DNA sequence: TGTGCCAGCAGCTTAGAGTCAGGGGAAGCTTTCTTT.

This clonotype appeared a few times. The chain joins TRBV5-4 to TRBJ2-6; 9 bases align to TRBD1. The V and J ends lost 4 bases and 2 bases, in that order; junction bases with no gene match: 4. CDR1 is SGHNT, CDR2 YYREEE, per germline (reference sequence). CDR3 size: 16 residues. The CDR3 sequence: CASSDRQGAGANVLTF. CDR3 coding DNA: TGTGCCAGCAGCGACCGACAGGGGGCTGGGGCCAACGTCCTGACTTTC. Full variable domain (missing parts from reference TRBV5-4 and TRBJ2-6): ETGVTQSPTHLIKTRGQQVTLRCSSQSGHNTVSWYQQALGQGPQFIFQYYREEENGRGNFPPRFSGLQFPNYSSELNVNALELDDSALYLCASSDRQGAGANVLTFGAGSRLTVL.

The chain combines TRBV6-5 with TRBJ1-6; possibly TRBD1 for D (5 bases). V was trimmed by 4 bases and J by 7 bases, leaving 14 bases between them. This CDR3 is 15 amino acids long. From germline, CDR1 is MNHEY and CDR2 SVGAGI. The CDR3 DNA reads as TGTGCCAGCAGTTCCCCGGGACGGCAGAATTCACCCCTCCACTTT. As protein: CASSSPGRQNSPLHF.